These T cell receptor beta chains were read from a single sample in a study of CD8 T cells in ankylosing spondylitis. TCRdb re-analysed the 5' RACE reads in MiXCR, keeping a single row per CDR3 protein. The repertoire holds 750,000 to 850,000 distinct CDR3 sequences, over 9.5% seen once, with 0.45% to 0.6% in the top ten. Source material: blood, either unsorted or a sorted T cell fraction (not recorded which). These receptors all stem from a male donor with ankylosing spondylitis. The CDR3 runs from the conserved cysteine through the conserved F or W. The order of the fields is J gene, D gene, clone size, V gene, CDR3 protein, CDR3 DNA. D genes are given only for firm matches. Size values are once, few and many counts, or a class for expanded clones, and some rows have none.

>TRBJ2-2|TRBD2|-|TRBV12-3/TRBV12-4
CASSPTSGRGNTGELFF
TGTGCCAGCAGTCCGACTAGCGGGAGGGGAAACACCGGGGAGCTGTTTTTT
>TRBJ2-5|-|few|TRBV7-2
CASSSGGWYQETQYF
TGTGCCAGCAGCTCCGGCGGTTGGTACCAAGAGACCCAGTACTTC
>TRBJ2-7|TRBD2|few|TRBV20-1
CSASLAGDEQYF
TGCAGTGCTAGCCTAGCGGGAGACGAGCAGTACTTC
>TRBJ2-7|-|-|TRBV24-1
CATAVGSGYEQYF
TGTGCCACCGCGGTGGGATCTGGCTACGAGCAGTACTTC
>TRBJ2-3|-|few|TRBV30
CAWSSSPDTQYF
TGTGCCTGGAGTAGCAGCCCAGATACGCAGTATTTT
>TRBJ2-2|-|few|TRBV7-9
CASSSGQTNTGELFF
TGTGCCAGCAGCAGCGGACAGACGAACACCGGGGAGCTGTTTTTT
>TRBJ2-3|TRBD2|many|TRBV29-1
CSAALAGEGTDTQYF
TGCAGCGCTGCCCTAGCGGGAGAGGGGACAGATACGCAGTATTTT
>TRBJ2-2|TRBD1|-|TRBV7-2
CASSYRGGELFF
TGTGCCAGCAGCTACAGGGGCGGGGAGCTGTTTTTT
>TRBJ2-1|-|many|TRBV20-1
CSARENINEQFF
TGCAGTGCTAGAGAGAACATTAATGAGCAGTTCTTC
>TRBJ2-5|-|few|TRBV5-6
CASRRTVLQETQYF
TGTGCCAGCAGGCGGACAGTCTTACAAGAGACCCAGTACTTC
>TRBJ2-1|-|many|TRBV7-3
CASSPNPRGRNEQFF
TGTGCCAGCAGCCCAAACCCCAGGGGAAGGAATGAGCAGTTCTTC
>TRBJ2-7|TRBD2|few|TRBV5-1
CASSLEGTVLAGASGQYF
TGCGCCAGCAGCTTGGAAGGGACGGTTCTAGCGGGGGCCTCGGGGCAGTACTTC
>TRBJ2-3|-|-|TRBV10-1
CASSELASTDTQYF
TGCGCCAGCAGTGAACTAGCAAGCACAGATACGCAGTATTTT
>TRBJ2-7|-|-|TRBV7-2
CASSLWTAQQYF
TGTGCCAGCAGCCTATGGACAGCGCAGCAGTACTTC
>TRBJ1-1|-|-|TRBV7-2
CASSFRTSNTEAFF
TGTGCCAGCAGCTTTCGGACATCGAACACTGAAGCTTTCTTT
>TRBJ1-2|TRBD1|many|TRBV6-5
CASSSTGGHYGYTF
TGTGCCAGCAGTTCGACAGGGGGCCACTATGGCTACACCTTC
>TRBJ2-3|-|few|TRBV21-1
CASSKGTFQGVISTDTQYF
TGTGCCAGCAGCAAAGGGACCTTCCAGGGGGTTATAAGCACAGATACGCAGTATTTT
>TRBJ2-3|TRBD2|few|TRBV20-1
CSARGVAGALDTQYF
TGCAGTGCTAGAGGGGTAGCGGGAGCGTTGGATACGCAGTATTTT
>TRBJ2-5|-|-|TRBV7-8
CASTLSPVETQYF
TGTGCCAGCACCCTTTCGCCGGTGGAGACCCAGTACTTC
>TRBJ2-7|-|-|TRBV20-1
CSALSGTTYEQYF
TGCAGTGCCCTCAGCGGAACAACCTACGAGCAGTACTTC
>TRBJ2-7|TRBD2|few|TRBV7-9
CASSFSGSDHEQYF
TGTGCCAGCAGCTTTAGCGGGAGCGATCACGAGCAGTACTTC
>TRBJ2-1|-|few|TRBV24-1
CATSDLEARAGSSYNEQFF
TGTGCCACCAGTGATTTGGAGGCTAGGGCGGGGAGCTCCTACAATGAGCAGTTCTTC
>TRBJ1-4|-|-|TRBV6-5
CASSYSKLRGFNEKLFF
TGTGCCAGCAGTTACTCGAAGCTAAGAGGGTTTAATGAAAAACTGTTTTTT
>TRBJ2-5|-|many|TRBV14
CASSQGVWETQYF
TGTGCCAGCAGCCAAGGGGTCTGGGAGACCCAGTACTTC
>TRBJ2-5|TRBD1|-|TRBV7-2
CASSFDREWQETQYF
TGTGCCAGCAGCTTCGACAGGGAGTGGCAAGAGACCCAGTACTTC
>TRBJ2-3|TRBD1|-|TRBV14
CASNMGQTSTDTQYF
TGTGCCAGCAACATGGGACAGACTAGCACAGATACGCAGTATTTT
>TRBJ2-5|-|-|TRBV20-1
CSAVERQGLGETQYF
TGCAGTGCGGTGGAGCGCCAGGGATTGGGAGAGACCCAGTACTTC
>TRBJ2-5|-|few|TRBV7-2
CASTRQETQYF
TGTGCCAGCACCCGCCAAGAGACCCAGTACTTC
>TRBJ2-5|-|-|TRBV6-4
CASIRRGTPQETQYF
TGTGCCAGCATTAGACGAGGGACTCCCCAAGAGACCCAGTACTTC
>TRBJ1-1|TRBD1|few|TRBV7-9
CASSPPGGWTEAFF
TGTGCCAGCAGCCCGCCAGGGGGCTGGACTGAAGCTTTCTTT
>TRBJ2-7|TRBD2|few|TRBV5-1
CASSFGGTSGGLSYEQYF
TGCGCCAGCAGCTTCGGAGGTACTAGCGGGGGGCTGTCCTACGAGCAGTACTTC
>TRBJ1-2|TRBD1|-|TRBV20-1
CSARDPRTGEGYTF
TGCAGTGCTAGAGACCCGAGGACAGGGGAAGGCTACACCTTC
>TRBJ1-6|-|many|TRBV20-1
CSASDPGTGKSPLHF
TGCAGTGCTTCAGACCCCGGGACCGGCAAGTCACCCCTCCACTTT
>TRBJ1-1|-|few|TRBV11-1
CASASRTVIEAFF
TGTGCCAGCGCCAGTCGTACAGTAATTGAAGCTTTCTTT
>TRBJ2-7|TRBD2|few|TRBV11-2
CASSLVAGPRYEQYF
TGTGCCAGCAGCTTAGTAGCGGGGCCACGGTACGAGCAGTACTTC
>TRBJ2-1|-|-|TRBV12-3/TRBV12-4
CASILTGDNEQFF
TGTGCCAGCATCCTGACAGGCGACAATGAGCAGTTCTTC
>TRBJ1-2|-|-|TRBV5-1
CASSLDWRDGYTF
TGCGCCAGCAGCTTGGATTGGAGAGATGGCTACACCTTC